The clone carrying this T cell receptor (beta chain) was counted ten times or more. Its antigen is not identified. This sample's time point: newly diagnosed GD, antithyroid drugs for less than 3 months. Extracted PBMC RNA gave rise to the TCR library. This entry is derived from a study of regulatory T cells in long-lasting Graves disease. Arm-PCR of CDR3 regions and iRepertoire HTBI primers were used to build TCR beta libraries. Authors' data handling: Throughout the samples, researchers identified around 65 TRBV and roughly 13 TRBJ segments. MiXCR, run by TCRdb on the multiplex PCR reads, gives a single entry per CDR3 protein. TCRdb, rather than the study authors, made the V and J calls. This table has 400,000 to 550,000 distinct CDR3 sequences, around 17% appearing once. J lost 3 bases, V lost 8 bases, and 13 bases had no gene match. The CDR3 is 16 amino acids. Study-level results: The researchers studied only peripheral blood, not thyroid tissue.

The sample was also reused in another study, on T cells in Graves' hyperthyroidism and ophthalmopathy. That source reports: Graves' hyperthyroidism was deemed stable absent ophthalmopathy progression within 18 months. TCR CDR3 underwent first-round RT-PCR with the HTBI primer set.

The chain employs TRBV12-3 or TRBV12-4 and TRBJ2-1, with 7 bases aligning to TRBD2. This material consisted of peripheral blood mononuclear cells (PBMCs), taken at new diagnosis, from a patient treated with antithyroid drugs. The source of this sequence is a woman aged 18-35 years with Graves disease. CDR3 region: CASGGWLADNYNEQFF. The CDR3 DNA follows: TGTGCCAGCGGGGGTTGGCTAGCGGATAACTACAATGAGCAGTTCTTC.